This T cell receptor (beta chain) was identified during a study of early T cells in non-severe SARS-CoV-2 infection. For the study at large: Chains from this unsorted whole-blood bulk RNA could not be paired.

Individual cDNA molecules received unique molecular identifiers during library preparation. TCRdb ran MiXCR on the 5' RACE reads and lists one entry per CDR3 protein. The sample carries about 80,000 distinct CDR3 sequences, more than 9% recorded once. Study-level points and caveats: Using VDJdb, the matching emphasized anti-spike CD8 responses while missing private and CD4 specificities.

In this sample, this clonotype turned up many times. Its matching antigen is unknown. CDR3 length: 12 residues. Per germline, CDR1 MDHEN and CDR2 SYDVKM. With 11 bases removed from V and 3 bases from J, the gap between germline ends came to 14 bases. V usage is TRBV28 and J usage is TRBJ2-7, with a weak D call TRBD2 (7 bases). Sequenced material: whole blood. The receptor was isolated from an adult who was a healthcare worker with PCR-confirmed SARS-CoV-2 infection or an uninfected control (not recorded which). Written as DNA, the CDR3 is TGTGCCTGGGGGGGCGGGAGCTACGAGCAGTACTTC. This sequence encodes CAWGGGSYEQYF.